This T cell receptor beta chain derives from a study of blood T cell repertoires in COVID-19 (dated by TCRdb to 2018 to 2021). About the investigation overall: Samples from collaborators originated in the United States, Italy and Spain and spanned both the acute and convalescent phases of COVID-19. Sample metadata almost always included a de-identified subject ID, COVID-19 status, age in years and sex. The material from the prospective study consisted of cDNA or gDNA derived from T cells, B-cell-depleted T cells, or PBMCs. HLA class I and class II types, where available, came from metadata supplied by the sample provider rather than from assay-based typing. The repertoires were made available in a free public database intended to serve as a resource for research on the immune response to SARS-CoV-2. The dataset comprised deeply sampled blood TCRbeta repertoires from subjects exposed to, actively infected with, or recovered from COVID-19. Samples came from the ongoing ImmuneRACE study (first 160 participants) plus 1,254 subjects from 6 global collaborators. The investigation overall reported the following: The amount of clinical and demographic metadata varied by source and participant and was provided uncurated.

This clone was observed a few times. The antigen this receptor binds is unknown. No much larger clone is present one base from it, and per-base qualities are unavailable. TCRbeta CDR3 regions were amplified from genomic DNA using the immunoSEQ Assay, a bias-controlled multiplex PCR. Under the source paper's analysis protocol: Within the assay, amplification of reference gene primers was used to estimate how many nucleated cells each sample contained. To quantify the absolute abundance of each unique TCRbeta CDR3 rearrangement, sequence reads were collapsed and filtered. For each sample, productive Simpson clonality was calculated as the square root of Simpson's diversity index over productive rearrangements. The source is immuneACCESS, and TCRdb retained only in-frame sequences with V and J called. Part of the clones is not carried over; for the studies checked, unresolved V genes explain less than half of this, and the remainder is unexplained. The V and J calls and clone size come from that table; D and trimming were worked out from the DNA. This sample is represented by roughly 160,000 clones; roughly 80% of them were singletons. The top ten hold roughly 11% of the sample.

The collaborating institutions used their own protocols to collect whole blood in K2EDTA tubes. For TCRbeta analysis, collaborator samples were shipped as frozen whole blood, as isolated PBMCs, or as DNA extracted from either sample type. V sheds 5 bases and J sheds 2 bases, leaving 16 bases between their ends. The germline V gene gives CDR1 as MNHEY and CDR2 as SVGEGT. From the cysteine up to the phenylalanine, the CDR3 has a length of 15 residues. The only DNA kept is the CDR3, 45 bases in frame from the first base. Sequencing was carried out using peripheral blood. This clonotype originated in a man between 65 and 80 years old with active or convalescent COVID-19. This sequence uses TRBV6-2 or TRBV6-3 and TRBJ2-7, with a weak D call of TRBD2 (5 bases match). CDR3 sequence: CASSGERGRAYEQYF. The DNA sequence is as follows: TGTGCCAGCAGTGGGGAAAGAGGGCGGGCCTACGAGCAGTACTTC.